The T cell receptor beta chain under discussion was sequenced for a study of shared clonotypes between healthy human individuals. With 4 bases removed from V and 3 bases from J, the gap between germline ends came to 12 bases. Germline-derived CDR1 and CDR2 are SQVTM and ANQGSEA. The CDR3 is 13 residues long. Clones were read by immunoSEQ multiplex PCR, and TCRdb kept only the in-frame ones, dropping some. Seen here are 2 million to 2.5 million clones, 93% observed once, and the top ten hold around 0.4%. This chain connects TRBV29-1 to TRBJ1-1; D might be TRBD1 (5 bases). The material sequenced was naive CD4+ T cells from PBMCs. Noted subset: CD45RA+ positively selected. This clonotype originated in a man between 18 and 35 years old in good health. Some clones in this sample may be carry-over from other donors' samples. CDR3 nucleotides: TGCAGCGTTGCGAAAGGGGTTGACACTGAAGCTTTCTTT. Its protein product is CSVAKGVDTEAFF.